The subject of this entry is one T cell receptor beta chain. The antigen is unknown. The sample comes from a study of OX40 agonist ivuxolimab in advanced cancers. Study-level background: Having had anti-PD-1, anti-PD-L1 or anti-CTLA-4 therapy before was allowed, and approximately 40% had some. Findings and limits, study-wide: Partial responders treated at 0.1-3.0 mg/kg exhibited clonal expansion among the lowest measured.

The germline CDR1 and CDR2 sequences are MNHEY and SMNVEV (reference sequence). The CDR3 length is 16 residues. The ends lost 3 bases at V and 7 bases at J; junction bases unmatched: 8. Blood sampling was done at baseline, cycle 4 day 1, and cycle 7 day 1. Sequencing was performed with immunoSEQ multiplex PCR; in TCRdb, only in-frame clones are kept and a portion is missing. The repertoire includes roughly 56,000 clones, about 86% of them detected once, and 0.88% sits in the top ten. This material consisted of CD4+ or CD8+ T cells sorted from blood, taken in a trial of the OX40 agonist ivuxolimab. The receptor was isolated from an adult with an advanced solid tumor such as melanoma, head and neck, liver or kidney cancer. The chain couples TRBV27 to TRBJ1-6; TRBD1 aligns across 8 bases. The CDR3 is CASSLRPGTGNSPLHF. CDR3 bases: TGTGCCAGCAGTTTGCGTCCCGGGACAGGAAATTCACCCCTCCACTTT.